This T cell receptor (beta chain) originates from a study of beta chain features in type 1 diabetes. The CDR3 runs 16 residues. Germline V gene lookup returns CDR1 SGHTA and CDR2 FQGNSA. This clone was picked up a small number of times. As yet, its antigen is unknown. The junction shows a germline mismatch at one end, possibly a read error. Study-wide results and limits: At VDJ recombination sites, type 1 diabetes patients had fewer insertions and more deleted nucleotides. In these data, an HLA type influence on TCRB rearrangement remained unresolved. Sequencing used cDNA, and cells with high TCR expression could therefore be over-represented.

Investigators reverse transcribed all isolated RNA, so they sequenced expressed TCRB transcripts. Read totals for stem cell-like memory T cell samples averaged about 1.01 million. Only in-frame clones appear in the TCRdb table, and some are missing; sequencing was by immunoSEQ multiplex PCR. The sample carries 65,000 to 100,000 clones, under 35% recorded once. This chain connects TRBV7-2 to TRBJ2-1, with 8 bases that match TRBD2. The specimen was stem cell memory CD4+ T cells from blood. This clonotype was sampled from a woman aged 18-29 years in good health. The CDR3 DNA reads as TGTGCCACCAGCTTAGATCGCGGGAGGAGCTACAATGAGCAGTTCTTC. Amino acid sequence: CATSLDRGRSYNEQFF.